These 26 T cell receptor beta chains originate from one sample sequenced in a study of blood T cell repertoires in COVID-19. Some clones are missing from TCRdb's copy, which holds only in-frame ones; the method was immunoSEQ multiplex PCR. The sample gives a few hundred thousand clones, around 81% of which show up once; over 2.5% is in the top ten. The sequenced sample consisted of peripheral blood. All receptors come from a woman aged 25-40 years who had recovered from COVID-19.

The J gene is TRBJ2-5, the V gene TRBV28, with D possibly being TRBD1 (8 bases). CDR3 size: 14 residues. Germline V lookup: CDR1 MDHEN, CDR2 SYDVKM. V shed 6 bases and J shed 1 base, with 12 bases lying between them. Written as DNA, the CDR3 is TGTGCCAGCAGCACAGGGGGGGCCCAAGAGACCCAGTACTTC. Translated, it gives CASSTGGAQETQYF.

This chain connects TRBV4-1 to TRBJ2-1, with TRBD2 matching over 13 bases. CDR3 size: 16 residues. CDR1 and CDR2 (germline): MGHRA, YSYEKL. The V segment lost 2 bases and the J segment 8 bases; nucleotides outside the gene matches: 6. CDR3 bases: TGCGCCAGCAGCCAACAAACTAGCGGGAGGGCATATGAGCAGTTCTTC. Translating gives CASSQQTSGRAYEQFF.

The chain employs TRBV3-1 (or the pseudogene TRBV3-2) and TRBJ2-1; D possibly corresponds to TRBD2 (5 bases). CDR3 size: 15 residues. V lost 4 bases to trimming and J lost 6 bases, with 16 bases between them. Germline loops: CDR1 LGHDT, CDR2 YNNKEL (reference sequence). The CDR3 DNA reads TGTGCCAGCAGCCCCATCGGGGTTTTGGGCAATGAGCAGTTCTTC. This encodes CASSPIGVLGNEQFF.

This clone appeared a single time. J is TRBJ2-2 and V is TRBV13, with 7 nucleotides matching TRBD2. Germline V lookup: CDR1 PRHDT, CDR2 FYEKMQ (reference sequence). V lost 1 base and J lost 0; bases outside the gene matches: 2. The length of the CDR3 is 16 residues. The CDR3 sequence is CASSLELAANTGELFF. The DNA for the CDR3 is TGTGCCAGCAGCTTAGAGCTAGCGGCGAACACCGGGGAGCTGTTTTTT.

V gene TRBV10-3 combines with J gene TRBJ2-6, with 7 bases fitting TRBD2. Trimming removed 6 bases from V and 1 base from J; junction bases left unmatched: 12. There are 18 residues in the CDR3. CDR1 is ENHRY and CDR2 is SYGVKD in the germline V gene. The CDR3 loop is CAIRWEGGAKSGANVLTF. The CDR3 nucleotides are TGTGCCATCAGGTGGGAGGGAGGGGCAAAGTCTGGGGCCAACGTCCTGACTTTC.

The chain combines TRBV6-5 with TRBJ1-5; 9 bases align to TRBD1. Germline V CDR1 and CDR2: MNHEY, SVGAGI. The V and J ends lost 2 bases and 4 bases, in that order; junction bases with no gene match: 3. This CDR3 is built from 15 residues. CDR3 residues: CASSYQQGANQPQHF. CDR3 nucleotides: TGTGCCAGCAGTTACCAACAGGGGGCAAATCAGCCCCAGCATTTT.

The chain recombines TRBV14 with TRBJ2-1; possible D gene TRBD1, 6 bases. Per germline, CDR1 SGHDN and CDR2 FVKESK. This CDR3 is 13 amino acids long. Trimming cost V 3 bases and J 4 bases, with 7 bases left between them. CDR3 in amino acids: CASSQDRYNEQFF. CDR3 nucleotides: TGTGCCAGCAGCCAGGACAGATACAATGAGCAGTTCTTC.

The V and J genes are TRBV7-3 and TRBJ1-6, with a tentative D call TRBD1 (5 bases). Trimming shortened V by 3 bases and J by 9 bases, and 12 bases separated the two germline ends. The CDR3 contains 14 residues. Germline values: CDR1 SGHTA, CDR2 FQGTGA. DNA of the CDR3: TGTGCCAGCAGCTTTGGGACTTCAAGTTCACCCCTCCACTTT. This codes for CASSFGTSSSPLHF.

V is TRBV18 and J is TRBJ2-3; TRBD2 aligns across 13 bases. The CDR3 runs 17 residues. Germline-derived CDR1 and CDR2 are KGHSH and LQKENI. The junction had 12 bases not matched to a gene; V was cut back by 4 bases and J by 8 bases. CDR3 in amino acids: CASSLLLAGGIRGTQYF. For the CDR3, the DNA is TGTGCCAGCTCACTCCTACTAGCGGGAGGGATCAGAGGTACGCAGTATTTT.

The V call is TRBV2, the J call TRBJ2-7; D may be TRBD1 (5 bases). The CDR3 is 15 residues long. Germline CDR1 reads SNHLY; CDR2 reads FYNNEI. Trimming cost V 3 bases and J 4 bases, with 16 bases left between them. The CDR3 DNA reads TGTGCCAGCAGTGATAGGGCAGGGTGGAAGTACGAGCAGTACTTC. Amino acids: CASSDRAGWKYEQYF. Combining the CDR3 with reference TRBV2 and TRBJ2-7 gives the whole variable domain EPEVTQTPSHQVTQMGQEVILRCVPISNHLYFYWYRQILGQKVEFLVSFYNNEISEKSEIFDDQFSVERPDGSNFTLKIRSTKLEDSAMYFCASSDRAGWKYEQYFGPGTRLTVT.

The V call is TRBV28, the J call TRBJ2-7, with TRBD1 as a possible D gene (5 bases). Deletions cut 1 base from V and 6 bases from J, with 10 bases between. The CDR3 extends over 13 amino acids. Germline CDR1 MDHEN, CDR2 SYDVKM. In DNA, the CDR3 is TGTGCCAGCAGTTTATTCAGGGTCGGCGAGCAGTACTTC. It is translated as CASSLFRVGEQYF. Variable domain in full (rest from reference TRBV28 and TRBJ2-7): DVKVTQSSRYLVKRTGEKVFLECVQDMDHENMFWYRQDPGLGLRLIYFSYDVKMKEKGDIPEGYSVSREKKERFSLILESASTNQTSMYLCASSLFRVGEQYFGPGTRLTVT.

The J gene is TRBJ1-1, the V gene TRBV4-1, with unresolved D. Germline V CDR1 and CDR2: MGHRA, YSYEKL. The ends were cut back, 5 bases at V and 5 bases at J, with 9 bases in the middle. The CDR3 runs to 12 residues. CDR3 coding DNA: TGCGCCAGCAGCTCCGGGTATACTGAAGCTTTCTTT. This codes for CASSSGYTEAFF.

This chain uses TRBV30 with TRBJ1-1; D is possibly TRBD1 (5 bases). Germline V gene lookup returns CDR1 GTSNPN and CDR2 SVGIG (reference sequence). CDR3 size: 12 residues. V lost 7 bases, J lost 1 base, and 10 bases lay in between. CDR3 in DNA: TGTGCCTCCTATACAGGGAACACTGAAGCTTTCTTT. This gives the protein CASYTGNTEAFF.

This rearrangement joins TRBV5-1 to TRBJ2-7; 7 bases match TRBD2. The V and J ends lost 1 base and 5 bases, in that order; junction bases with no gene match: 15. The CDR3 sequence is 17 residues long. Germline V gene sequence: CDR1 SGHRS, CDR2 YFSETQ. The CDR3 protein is CASSLRAYGRLHHEQYF. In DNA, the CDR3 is TGCGCCAGCAGCTTGCGGGCCTACGGGAGGCTTCACCACGAGCAGTACTTC.

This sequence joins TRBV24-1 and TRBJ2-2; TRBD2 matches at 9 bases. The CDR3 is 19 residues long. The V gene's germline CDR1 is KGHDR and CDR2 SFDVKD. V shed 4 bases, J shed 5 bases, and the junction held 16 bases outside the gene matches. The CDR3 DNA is TGTGCCACCAGTGACCCCAAACATATTGCGGGAGGGCCGACCGGGGAGCTGTTTTTT. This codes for CATSDPKHIAGGPTGELFF.

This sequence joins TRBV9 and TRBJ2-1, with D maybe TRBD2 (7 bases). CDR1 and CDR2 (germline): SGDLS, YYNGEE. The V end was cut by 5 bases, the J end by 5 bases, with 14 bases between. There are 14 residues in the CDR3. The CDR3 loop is CASSYRGANNEQFF. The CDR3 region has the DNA TGTGCCAGCAGTTACCGGGGGGCCAACAATGAGCAGTTCTTC. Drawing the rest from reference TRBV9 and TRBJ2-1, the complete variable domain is DSGVTQTPKHLITATGQRVTLRCSPRSGDLSVYWYQQSLDQGLQFLIQYYNGEERAKGNILERFSAQQFPDLHSELNLSSLELGDSALYFCASSYRGANNEQFFGPGTRLTVL.

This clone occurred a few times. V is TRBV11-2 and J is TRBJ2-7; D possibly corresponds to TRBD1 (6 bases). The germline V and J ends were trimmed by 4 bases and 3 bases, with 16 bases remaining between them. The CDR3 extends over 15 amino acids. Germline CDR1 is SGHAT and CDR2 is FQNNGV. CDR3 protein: CASSSLRGGGYEQYF. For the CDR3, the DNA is TGTGCCAGCAGCTCCCTCAGGGGTGGGGGCTACGAGCAGTACTTC.

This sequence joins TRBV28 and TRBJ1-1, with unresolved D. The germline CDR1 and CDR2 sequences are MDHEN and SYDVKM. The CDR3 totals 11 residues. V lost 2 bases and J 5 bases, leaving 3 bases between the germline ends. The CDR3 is CASSLQTEAFF. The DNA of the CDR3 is TGTGCCAGCAGTTTACAAACTGAAGCTTTCTTT.

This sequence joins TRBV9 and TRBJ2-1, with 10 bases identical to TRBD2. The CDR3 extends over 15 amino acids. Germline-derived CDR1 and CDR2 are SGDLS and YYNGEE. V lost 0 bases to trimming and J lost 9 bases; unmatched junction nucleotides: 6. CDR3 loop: CASSVGGVAGGEQFF. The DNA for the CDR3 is TGTGCCAGCAGCGTAGGCGGGGTAGCGGGAGGTGAGCAGTTCTTC.

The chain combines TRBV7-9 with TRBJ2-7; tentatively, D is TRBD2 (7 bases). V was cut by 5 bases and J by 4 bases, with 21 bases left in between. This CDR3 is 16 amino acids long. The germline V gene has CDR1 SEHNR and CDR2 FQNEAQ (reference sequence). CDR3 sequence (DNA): TGTGCCAGCAGCGGGGGGCGTCGGGAGGTCTCTTACGAGCAGTACTTC. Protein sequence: CASSGGRREVSYEQYF.

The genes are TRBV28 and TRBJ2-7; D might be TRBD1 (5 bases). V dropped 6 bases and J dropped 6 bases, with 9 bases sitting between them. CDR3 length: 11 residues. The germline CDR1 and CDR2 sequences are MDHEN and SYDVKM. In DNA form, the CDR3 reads TGTGCCAGCAGATATGACAGCGAGCAGTACTTC. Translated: CASRYDSEQYF.

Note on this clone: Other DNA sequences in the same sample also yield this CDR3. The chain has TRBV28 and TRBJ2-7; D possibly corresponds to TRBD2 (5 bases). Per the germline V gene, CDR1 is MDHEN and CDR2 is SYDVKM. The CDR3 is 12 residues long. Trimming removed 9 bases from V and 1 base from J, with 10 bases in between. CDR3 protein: CASTPGSYEQYF. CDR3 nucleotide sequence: TGTGCCAGTACCCCGGGGTCCTACGAGCAGTACTTC.

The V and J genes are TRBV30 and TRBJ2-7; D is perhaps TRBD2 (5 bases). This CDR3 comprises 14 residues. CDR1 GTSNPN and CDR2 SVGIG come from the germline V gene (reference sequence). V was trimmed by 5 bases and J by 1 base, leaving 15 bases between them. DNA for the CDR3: TGTGCCTGGGGATCGGGCGGGCCATCCTACGAGCAGTACTTC. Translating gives CAWGSGGPSYEQYF.

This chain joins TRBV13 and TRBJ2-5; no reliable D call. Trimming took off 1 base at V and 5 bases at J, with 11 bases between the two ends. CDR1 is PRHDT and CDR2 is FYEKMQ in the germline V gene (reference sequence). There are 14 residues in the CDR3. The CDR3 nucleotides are TGTGCCAGCAGCTTAGTACGGATCGGGGAGACCCAGTACTTC. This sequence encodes CASSLVRIGETQYF.

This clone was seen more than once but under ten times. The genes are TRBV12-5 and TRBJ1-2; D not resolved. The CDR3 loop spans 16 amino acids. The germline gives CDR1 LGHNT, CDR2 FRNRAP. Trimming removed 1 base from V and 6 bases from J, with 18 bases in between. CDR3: CASGLGGYSGLDGYTF. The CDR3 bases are TGTGCTAGTGGTTTGGGAGGGTACAGCGGCCTAGATGGCTACACCTTC.

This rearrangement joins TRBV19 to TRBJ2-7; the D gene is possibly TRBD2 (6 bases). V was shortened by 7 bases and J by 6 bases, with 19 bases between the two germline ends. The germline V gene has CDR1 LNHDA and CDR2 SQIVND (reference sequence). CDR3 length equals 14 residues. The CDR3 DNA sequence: TGTGCCAGTAAAAGGGGACGGGGGTCGATCGAGCAGTACTTC. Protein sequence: CASKRGRGSIEQYF.